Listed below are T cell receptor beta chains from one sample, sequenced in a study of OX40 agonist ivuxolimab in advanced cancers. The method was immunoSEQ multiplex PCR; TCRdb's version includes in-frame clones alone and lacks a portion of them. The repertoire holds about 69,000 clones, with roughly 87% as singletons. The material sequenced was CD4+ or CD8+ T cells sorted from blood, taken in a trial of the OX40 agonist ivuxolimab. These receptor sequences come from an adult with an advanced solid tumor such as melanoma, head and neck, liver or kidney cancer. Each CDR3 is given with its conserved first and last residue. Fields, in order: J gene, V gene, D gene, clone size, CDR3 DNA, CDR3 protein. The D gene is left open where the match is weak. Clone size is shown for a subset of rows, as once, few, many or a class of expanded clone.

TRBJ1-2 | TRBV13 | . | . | TGTGCCAGCAGCTTAGAGTCAGGAGATACTAACTATGGCTACACCTTC | CASSLESGDTNYGYTF
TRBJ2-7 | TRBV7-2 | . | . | TGTGCCAGCAGCTTAGGGGGAGCCGAGCAGTACTTC | CASSLGGAEQYF
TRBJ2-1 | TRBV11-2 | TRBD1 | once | TGTGCCAGCAGCTGGACAGGCGATTACAATGAGCAGTTCTTC | CASSWTGDYNEQFF
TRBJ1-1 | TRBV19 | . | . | TGTGCCAGTAGTCGGAAACCGGGATCGGGGGACACTGAAGCTTTCTTT | CASSRKPGSGDTEAFF
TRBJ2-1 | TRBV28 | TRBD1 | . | TGTGCCAGCTGGGACAGAGCCTACAATGAGCAGTTCTTC | CASWDRAYNEQFF
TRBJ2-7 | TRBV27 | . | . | TGTGCCAGCAGCCTAGGGGGCGAGCAGTACTTC | CASSLGGEQYF
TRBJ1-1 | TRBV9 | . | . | TGTGCCAGCAGCGTAGGTGGGCTGGTCACTGAAGCTTTCTTT | CASSVGGLVTEAFF
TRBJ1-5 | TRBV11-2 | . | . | TGTGCCAGCAGCTTAGCAGATAGGCAGCCCCAGCATTTT | CASSLADRQPQHF
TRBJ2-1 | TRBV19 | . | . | TGTGCCAGTAGTTATTTAGGGATCCACAATGAGCAGTTCTTC | CASSYLGIHNEQFF
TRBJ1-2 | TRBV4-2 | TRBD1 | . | TGTGCCAGCAGCCAAGCCCTCGGGACAGGGGGTTCTTATGGCTACACCTTC | CASSQALGTGGSYGYTF
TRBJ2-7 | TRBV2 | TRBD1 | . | TGTGCCAGCAGTGCCGGGACAGGGGGTCCCTACGAGCAGTACTTC | CASSAGTGGPYEQYF
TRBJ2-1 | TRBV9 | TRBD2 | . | TGTGCCAGCACCCAGCGGGAGGCTTTGAATGAGCAGTTCTTC | CASTQREALNEQFF
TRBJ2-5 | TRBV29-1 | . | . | TGCAGTTCGGGGGAAGGAGAGACCCAGTACTTC | CSSGEGETQYF
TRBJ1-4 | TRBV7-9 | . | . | TGTGCCAGCAGCACCGGGACGGAGAATGAAAAACTGTTTTTT | CASSTGTENEKLFF
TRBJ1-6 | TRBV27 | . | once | TGTGCCAGCAGCCCCTGGGTAGGGGCTCGAAATTCACCCCTCCACTTT | CASSPWVGARNSPLHF
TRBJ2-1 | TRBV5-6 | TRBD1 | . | TGTGCCAGCAGCTTAACAGGGGACAATGAGCAGTTCTTC | CASSLTGDNEQFF
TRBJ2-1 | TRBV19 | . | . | TGTGCCAGTAGTACTGGGTCAGGGCCCTACAATGAGCAGTTCTTC | CASSTGSGPYNEQFF
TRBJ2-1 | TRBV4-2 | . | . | TGTGCCAGCAGCCAAAGACAGGCGAGTGGGGTTTACAATGAGCAGTTCTTC | CASSQRQASGVYNEQFF
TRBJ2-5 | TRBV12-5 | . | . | TGTGCTAGTGGTTTGGTAGGGGAAGAGACCCAGTACTTC | CASGLVGEETQYF
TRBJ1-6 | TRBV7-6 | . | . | TGTGCCAGCAGCTTAGACCGGGGCCTAAATTCACCCCTCCACTTT | CASSLDRGLNSPLHF
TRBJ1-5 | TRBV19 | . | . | TGTGCCAGTAGTCCCGTCCCCACGGGGGTCCTTAGCAATCAGCCCCAGCATTTT | CASSPVPTGVLSNQPQHF
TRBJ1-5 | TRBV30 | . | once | TGTGCCTGGAGTAGGGGGATCAGCAATCAGCCCCAGCATTTT | CAWSRGISNQPQHF
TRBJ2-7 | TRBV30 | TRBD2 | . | TGTGCCTGGAGCGCTCTAGCGGTTCGTGGATCCGAGCAGTACTTC | CAWSALAVRGSEQYF
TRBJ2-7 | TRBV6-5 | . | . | TGTGCCAGCAGTTCCCCCGGCCAGGGTCCCTACGAGCAGTACTTC | CASSSPGQGPYEQYF
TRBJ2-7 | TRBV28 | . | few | TGTGCCAGCACCTCGAGGGACACCTTCGCGTTTGTGTACTTC | CASTSRDTFAFVYF
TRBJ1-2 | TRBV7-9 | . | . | TGTGCCAGCAGCTTAGGAAGTCGTGGCTACACCTTC | CASSLGSRGYTF
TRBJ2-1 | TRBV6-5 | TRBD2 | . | TGTGCCAGCAGTTCTAGCGGGGGGAGCTCCTACAATGAGCAGTTCTTC | CASSSSGGSSYNEQFF
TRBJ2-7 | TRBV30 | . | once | TGTGCCTGGAGCGCGGGGACACTGAATTACGAGCAGTACTTC | CAWSAGTLNYEQYF
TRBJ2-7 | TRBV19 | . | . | TGTGCCAGTAGTATGTCGCGGGTAGCCCACGAGCAGTACTTC | CASSMSRVAHEQYF
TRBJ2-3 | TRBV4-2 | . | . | TGTGCCAGCAGCCTGGCGGCGGTTCTCACAGATACGCAGTATTTT | CASSLAAVLTDTQYF
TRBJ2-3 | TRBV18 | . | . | TGTGCCAGCTCACCGTCCACAGATACGCAGTATTTT | CASSPSTDTQYF
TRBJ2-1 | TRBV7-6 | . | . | TGTGCCAGCAGCACCTCTGGAGGCAATGAGCAGTTCTTC | CASSTSGGNEQFF
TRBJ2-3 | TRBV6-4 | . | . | TGTGCCAGCAGTAAGAACGGGGGCACAGATACGCAGTATTTT | CASSKNGGTDTQYF
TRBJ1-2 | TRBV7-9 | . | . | TGTGCCAGCAGCTTACCCGGGCCAACCTATGGCTACACCTTC | CASSLPGPTYGYTF
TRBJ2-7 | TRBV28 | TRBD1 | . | TGTGCCAGCAGTCCAAGCGACGAACAGGGGGAAAGCTCCTACGAGCAGTACTTC | CASSPSDEQGESSYEQYF
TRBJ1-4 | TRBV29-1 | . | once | TGCAGCGCTTGGACAAGGAGCAGGGAAAAACTGTTTTTT | CSAWTRSREKLFF
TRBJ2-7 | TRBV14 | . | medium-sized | TGTGCCAGCAGCCAAGATTGGAACTACGAGCAGTACTTC | CASSQDWNYEQYF
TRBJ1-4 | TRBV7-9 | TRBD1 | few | TGTGCCAGCAGCTTAGCGGGACAGGGGAATGAAAAACTGTTTTTT | CASSLAGQGNEKLFF
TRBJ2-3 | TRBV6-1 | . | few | TGTGCCAGCTCCCTGGGGATAGGGGGGGCAGATACGCAGTATTTT | CASSLGIGGADTQYF
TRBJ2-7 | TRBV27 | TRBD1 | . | TGTGCCAGCAGTTTATACAGGGGCTACGAGCAGTACTTC | CASSLYRGYEQYF
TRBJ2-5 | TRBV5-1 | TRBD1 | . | TGCGCCAGCAGCTTGGGGGGTTTGATGTCCGACAGGGACCGTCAAGAGACCCAGTACTTC | CASSLGGLMSDRDRQETQYF
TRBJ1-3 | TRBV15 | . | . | TGTGCCACCAGCAGAGATTCGGGGTTCTCTGGAAACACCATATATTTT | CATSRDSGFSGNTIYF
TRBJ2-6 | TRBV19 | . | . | TGTGCCAGTAGTATCGAAAGGTCTGGGGCCAACGTCCTGACTTTC | CASSIERSGANVLTF
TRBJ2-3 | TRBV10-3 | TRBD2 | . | TGTGCCATCGGGAGCGGGGCTAGCACAGATACGCAGTATTTT | CAIGSGASTDTQYF
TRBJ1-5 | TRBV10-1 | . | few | TGCGCCAGCAAAAAGACAGACTATAGCAATCAGCCCCAGCATTTT | CASKKTDYSNQPQHF
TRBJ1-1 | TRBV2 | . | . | TGTGCCAGCAGTCGACTGAGCACTGAAGCTTTCTTT | CASSRLSTEAFF
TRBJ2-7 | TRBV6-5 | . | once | TGTGCCAGCGTAGGTACTCTCCCCTCCTACGAGCAGTACTTC | CASVGTLPSYEQYF
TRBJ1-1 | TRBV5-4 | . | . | TGTGCCAGCAGCTTGACGGTCACAGGGAGGCCGAGGGAAGCTTTCTTT | CASSLTVTGRPREAFF
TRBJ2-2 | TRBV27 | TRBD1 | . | TGTGCCAGCAGACAGGGGCCCACCGGGGAGCTGTTTTTT | CASRQGPTGELFF
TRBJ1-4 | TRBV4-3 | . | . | TGCGCCAGCAGCCAATCGGTTCCACGGGGGGATGGTGAAAAACTGTTTTTT | CASSQSVPRGDGEKLFF
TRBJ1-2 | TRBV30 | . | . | TGTGCCTGGAGTCAAAGCTCAGGTCAGTTATCCGGCTACACCTTC | CAWSQSSGQLSGYTF
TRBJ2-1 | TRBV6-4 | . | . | TGTGCCAGCAGTGACTCGAGCTTAGGGTCTTCGCAGTTCTTC | CASSDSSLGSSQFF
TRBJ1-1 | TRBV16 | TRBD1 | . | TGTGCCAGCAGCTCTAGGACAGGAAAGACTGAAGCTTTCTTT | CASSSRTGKTEAFF
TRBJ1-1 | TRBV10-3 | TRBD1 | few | TGTGCCACCCAGGGGGACTTAAACATGAACACTGAAGCTTTCTTT | CATQGDLNMNTEAFF
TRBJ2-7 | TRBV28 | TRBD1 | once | TGTGCCAGCAGAGGCGCCGGGACAGGCAAGTACGAGCAGTACTTC | CASRGAGTGKYEQYF
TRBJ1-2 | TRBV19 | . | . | TGTGCCAGTAGTCCTCCCGATCTAGGGGGGAACTATGGCTACACCTTC | CASSPPDLGGNYGYTF
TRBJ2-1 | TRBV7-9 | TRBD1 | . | TGTGCCAGCAGCTTACGACTAGGGACAGGGGTTGATGAGCAGTTCTTC | CASSLRLGTGVDEQFF
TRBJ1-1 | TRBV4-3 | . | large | TGCGCCAGCAGCCAGGAATGGGGGGGGAACACTGAAGCTTTCTTT | CASSQEWGGNTEAFF
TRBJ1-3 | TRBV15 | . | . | TGTGCCACCAGCGTTAAGGGAGACACCATATATTTT | CATSVKGDTIYF